The entry below gives a single T cell receptor beta chain sequence along with its context. This specimen belongs to a study of blood T cell repertoires in COVID-19. About the research overall: There were acute and convalescent COVID-19 samples, and they came from the United States, Italy and Spain.

The assay was immunoSEQ multiplex PCR, and TCRdb's table has in-frame clones only and misses some. The sample has approximately 250,000 clones; about 83% are singletons. This clonotype was sampled from a woman older than 75 with COVID-19, enrolled during active disease. What was sequenced was peripheral blood.

The CDR3 here is CASSGGPGEGYNEQFF. CDR3 sequence (DNA): TGTGCCAGCAGCGGGGGCCCGGGGGAGGGGTACAATGAGCAGTTCTTC. V is TRBV5-6 and J is TRBJ2-1; a weak D match, TRBD2 (7 bases). V dropped 4 bases and J dropped 4 bases, with 18 bases sitting between them. The germline gives CDR1 SGHDT, CDR2 YYEEEE. This CDR3 is built from 16 residues.